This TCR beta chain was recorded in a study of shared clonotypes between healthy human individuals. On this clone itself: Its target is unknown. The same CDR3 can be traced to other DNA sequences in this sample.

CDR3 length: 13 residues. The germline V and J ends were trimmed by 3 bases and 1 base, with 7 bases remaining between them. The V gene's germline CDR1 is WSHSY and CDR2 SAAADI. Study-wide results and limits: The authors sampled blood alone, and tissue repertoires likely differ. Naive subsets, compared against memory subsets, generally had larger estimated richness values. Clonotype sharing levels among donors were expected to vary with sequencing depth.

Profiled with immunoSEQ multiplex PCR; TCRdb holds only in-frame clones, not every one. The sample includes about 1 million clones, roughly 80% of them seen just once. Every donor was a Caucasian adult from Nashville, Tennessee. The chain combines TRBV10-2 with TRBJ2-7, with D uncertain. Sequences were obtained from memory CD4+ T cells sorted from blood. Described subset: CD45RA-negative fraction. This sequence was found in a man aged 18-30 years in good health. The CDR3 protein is CASSEWGSYEQYF. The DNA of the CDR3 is TGCGCCAGCAGTGAATGGGGATCCTACGAGCAGTACTTC.